These 28 T cell receptor beta chains originate from one sample sequenced in a study of shared clonotypes between healthy human individuals. As defined, naive CD8 cells were CD45RO-negative and positively selected for CCR7, with terminally differentiated effector memory CD45RA+ cells excluded. TCRdb's copy holds only in-frame clones and misses some; the assay was immunoSEQ multiplex PCR. The profile shows about 800,000 clones, about 96% of them singletons. Material: naive CD8+ T cells sorted from blood. These receptor sequences come from a man aged 25-40 years in good health.

The rearrangement uses TRBV5-1 and TRBJ2-1, with TRBD2 matching 10 bases. CDR3 length: 17 amino acids. The V gene's germline CDR1 is SGHRS and CDR2 YFSETQ. Unmatched junction bases numbered 9, after V lost 1 base and J lost 5 bases. This CDR3 is CASSLRASGSFDNEQFF. For the CDR3, the DNA is TGCGCCAGCAGCTTGAGGGCTAGCGGGAGTTTCGACAATGAGCAGTTCTTC.

The chain is built from TRBV29-1 and TRBJ2-7; 8 nucleotides line up with TRBD1. The germline gives CDR1 SQVTM, CDR2 ANQGSEA. Losses at the gene ends were 7 bases for V and 6 bases for J; bases not matched to a gene: 5. This CDR3 is built from 11 residues. The CDR3 loop is CSGRTGSEQYF. CDR3 sequence (DNA): TGCAGCGGTAGGACAGGGTCCGAGCAGTACTTC.

The chain employs TRBV5-4 and TRBJ2-7; a possible D gene is TRBD1 (6 bases). The CDR3 contains 13 residues. V lost 4 bases to trimming and J lost 2 bases, with 10 bases between them. CDR1 and CDR2 (germline): SGHNT, YYREEE (reference sequence). The DNA of the CDR3 is TGTGCCAGCAGCGAAGGGACACCCTACGAGCAGTACTTC. Translated, it gives CASSEGTPYEQYF. Together with reference TRBV5-4 and TRBJ2-7, the CDR3 gives the full variable domain: ETGVTQSPTHLIKTRGQQVTLRCSSQSGHNTVSWYQQALGQGPQFIFQYYREEENGRGNFPPRFSGLQFPNYSSELNVNALELDDSALYLCASSEGTPYEQYFGPGTRLTVT.

This sequence joins TRBV23-1 and TRBJ1-4, with D unclear. TRBV23-1 is an ORF, and what it does is uncertain. V was shortened by 6 bases and J by 8 bases, with 7 bases between the two germline ends. The length of the CDR3 is 11 residues. CDR3 sequence (DNA): TGCGCCAGCAGGGTTTGGGAAAAACTGTTTTTT. Translation gives CASRVWEKLFF.

Details on this clone: The sample holds other DNA sequences that translate to the same CDR3. V usage is TRBV7-9 and J usage is TRBJ2-7; TRBD1 matches at 8 bases. The CDR3 consists of 15 residues. In germline, CDR1 is SEHNR, CDR2 FQNEAQ (reference sequence). Losses at the gene ends were 4 bases for V and 2 bases for J; bases not matched to a gene: 7. CDR3 bases: TGTGCCAGCAGCTCGAGGACAGGGCCAACCTACGAGCAGTACTTC. This translates into CASSSRTGPTYEQYF.

The V call is TRBV27, the J call TRBJ2-7, with TRBD2 matching 12 bases. Losses at the gene ends were 4 bases for V and 2 bases for J; bases not matched to a gene: 21. The germline V gene has CDR1 MNHEY and CDR2 SMNVEV (reference sequence). This CDR3 is built from 21 residues. The CDR3 reads CASSSDSPSETSGGHAYEQYF. Here the CDR3 DNA reads TGTGCCAGCAGTTCCGACTCCCCCTCCGAGACTAGCGGGGGACATGCCTACGAGCAGTACTTC.

V gene TRBV6-1 combines with J gene TRBJ2-1; D remains ambiguous. Germline values: CDR1 MNHNS, CDR2 SASEGT. This CDR3 region has 11 residues. The ends were cut back, 11 bases at V and 3 bases at J, with 8 bases in the middle. The CDR3 DNA sequence: TGTGCCTGCCTGGGCTACAATGAGCAGTTCTTC. Residues: CACLGYNEQFF.

The chain couples TRBV5-4 to TRBJ2-7; D is tentatively TRBD1 or TRBD2 (6 bases each). Trimming removed 1 base from V and 1 base from J, with 12 bases in between. The CDR3 covers 15 residues. The germline V gene encodes CDR1 SGHNT and CDR2 YYREEE (reference sequence). CDR3 nucleotide sequence: TGTGCCAGCAGCTTGAGCTGGGGGGCTTCCTACGAGCAGTACTTC. Translating gives CASSLSWGASYEQYF.

With regard to this clone: The sample has other DNA sequences that encode this CDR3 too. This chain connects TRBV5-1 to TRBJ2-7; weak D call: TRBD1 (5 bases). Trimming left V 0 bases short and J 3 bases short, with 10 bases between. Germline V gene data show CDR1 as SGHRS and CDR2 as YFSETQ. This CDR3 is 14 amino acids long. CDR3 sequence: CASSLGRDSYEQYF. The CDR3 nucleotides are TGCGCCAGCAGCTTGGGACGCGACAGCTACGAGCAGTACTTC.

The rearrangement uses TRBV11-1 and TRBJ2-3; tentatively, D is TRBD1 or TRBD2 (5 bases each). CDR3 length: 16 amino acids. V lost 2 bases and J lost 4, with 16 bases in between. CDR1 and CDR2 (germline): SGHAT, FQDESV (reference sequence). The CDR3 loop reads CASSLRIGTVADTQYF. The CDR3 DNA follows: TGTGCCAGCAGCTTAAGGATAGGGACGGTCGCAGATACGCAGTATTTT.

This chain connects TRBV7-9 to TRBJ1-1; 7 bases align to TRBD1. The CDR3 runs 12 residues. The trim removed 5 bases at V and 6 bases at J, leaving 3 bases unmatched. Germline V gene lookup returns CDR1 SEHNR and CDR2 FQNEAQ (reference sequence). The CDR3 loop is CASSVDRAEAFF. In DNA, the CDR3 is TGTGCCAGCAGCGTAGACAGGGCTGAAGCTTTCTTT.

The chain joins TRBV4-1 to TRBJ2-7, with a weak D call TRBD2 (6 bases). V was clipped by 0 bases and J by 4 bases, with 13 bases between them. The CDR3 spans 15 residues. Germline assignment: CDR1 MGHRA and CDR2 YSYEKL. CDR3 nucleotide sequence: TGCGCCAGCAGCCAAGAAGGAGGGGTTGGGTACGAGCAGTACTTC. Its protein product is CASSQEGGVGYEQYF.

The V call is TRBV5-5, the J call TRBJ1-2; no clear D gene. The germline gives CDR1 SGHKS, CDR2 YYEKEE (reference sequence). CDR3 size: 15 residues. V dropped 0 bases and J dropped 5 bases, with 14 bases sitting between them. The CDR3 nucleotides read TGTGCCAGCAGCTTGGGGTGGCCCACACCTTATGGCTACACCTTC. Amino acids: CASSLGWPTPYGYTF.

The rearrangement uses TRBV2 and TRBJ2-7; TRBD2 might be the D (7 bases). Germline-derived CDR1 and CDR2 are SNHLY and FYNNEI. This CDR3 contains 15 residues. V gave up 1 base and J gave up 3 bases, with 13 bases separating them. CDR3 region: CASSEGGGALYEQYF. The CDR3 DNA sequence: TGTGCCAGCAGTGAAGGGGGGGGCGCTCTCTACGAGCAGTACTTC.

The chain joins TRBV10-3 to TRBJ1-5, with D unclear. Germline V gene sequence: CDR1 ENHRY, CDR2 SYGVKD. The germline V and J ends were trimmed by 7 bases and 2 bases, with 12 bases remaining between them. The CDR3 covers 14 residues. CDR3 in DNA: TGTGCCATCAAAGATCAAGGAGGCAATCAGCCCCAGCATTTT. Amino acids: CAIKDQGGNQPQHF.

This sequence joins TRBV30 and TRBJ1-1, with 7 bases aligning to TRBD1. Germline CDR1 reads GTSNPN; CDR2 reads SVGIG (reference sequence). V trimming: 1 base; J trimming: 4 bases; junction bases outside the gene matches: 6. The CDR3 runs 14 residues. CDR3 protein: CAWSASGGSTEAFF. CDR3 coding DNA: TGTGCCTGGAGTGCGTCAGGGGGTTCCACTGAAGCTTTCTTT. Drawing the rest from reference TRBV30 and TRBJ1-1, the complete variable domain is SQTIHQWPATLVQPVGSPLSLECTVEGTSNPNLYWYRQAAGRGLQLLFYSVGIGQISSEVPQNLSASRPQDRQFILSSKKLLLSDSGFYLCAWSASGGSTEAFFGQGTRLTVV.

The CDR3 coding sequence is TGTGCCAGCAGTCCAGGAAGGACAGGAAACTCTGGAAACACCATATATTTT. It codes for CASSPGRTGNSGNTIYF. The V and J genes are TRBV2 and TRBJ1-3; 7 bases match TRBD1. CDR3 length equals 17 residues. Germline V gene lookup returns CDR1 SNHLY and CDR2 FYNNEI. With 5 bases clipped from V and 0 bases from J, the junction kept 10 bases outside the gene matches.

The chain has TRBV6-5 and TRBJ2-4, with 9 bases lining up with TRBD1. Trimming cost V 6 bases and J 1 base; bases outside gene matches: 4. Germline V lookup: CDR1 MNHEY, CDR2 SVGAGI. The CDR3 is made up of 15 amino acids. The CDR3 spells CASSRDRGAKNIQYF. CDR3 nucleotides: TGTGCCAGCAGCCGCGACAGGGGGGCCAAAAACATTCAGTACTTC.

This rearrangement joins TRBV4-3 to TRBJ2-7; 8 positions match TRBD1. The CDR3 has 16 residues. Germline values: CDR1 LGHNA, CDR2 YSLEER. Trimming removed 2 bases from V and 0 bases from J; junction bases left unmatched: 6. CDR3 region: CASSQKGTGLSYEQYF. The DNA of the CDR3 is TGCGCCAGCAGCCAAAAAGGGACAGGACTCTCCTACGAGCAGTACTTC.

This chain joins TRBV5-4 and TRBJ2-7, with 8 bases fitting TRBD1. The CDR3 loop spans 14 amino acids. The trim removed 0 bases at V and 7 bases at J, leaving 6 bases unmatched. Germline V gives CDR1 SGHNT, CDR2 YYREEE (reference sequence). The CDR3 here is CASSLARGPREQYF. CDR3 nucleotides: TGTGCCAGCAGCTTGGCCAGGGGGCCGAGAGAGCAGTACTTC.

The chain uses TRBV14 and TRBJ2-2; 11 bases are shared with TRBD2. The V segment lost 5 bases and the J segment 5 bases; nucleotides outside the gene matches: 7. Germline V gives CDR1 SGHDN, CDR2 FVKESK. This CDR3 has 16 amino acids. CDR3 sequence (DNA): TGTGCCAGCAGCGCCACTAGCGGGAGACCTACCGGGGAGCTGTTTTTT. As protein: CASSATSGRPTGELFF.

J is TRBJ2-1 and V is TRBV18; no definite D call. V shed 6 bases and J shed 2 bases, with 17 bases lying between them. This CDR3 has 16 amino acids. CDR1 and CDR2 from the germline V gene are KGHSH and LQKENI. The CDR3 sequence: CASSSSDIFTYNEQFF. CDR3 coding DNA: TGTGCCAGCTCGTCCTCAGACATCTTCACCTACAATGAGCAGTTCTTC. Full variable domain (rest looked up from reference TRBV18 and TRBJ2-1): NAGVMQNPRHLVRRRGQEARLRCSPMKGHSHVYWYRQLPEEGLKFMVYLQKENIIDESGMPKERFSAEFPKEGPSILRIQQVVRGDSAAYFCASSSSDIFTYNEQFFGPGTRLTVL.

J is TRBJ2-7 and V is TRBV14; D gene uncertain. This CDR3 region has 15 residues. Deletions cut 0 bases from V and 3 bases from J, with 12 bases between. Germline V gives CDR1 SGHDN, CDR2 FVKESK. This chain's CDR3 is CASSQEIGLNYEQYF. CDR3 coding DNA: TGTGCCAGCAGCCAAGAAATTGGCCTTAACTACGAGCAGTACTTC.

This clone showed up just once. The chain recombines TRBV11-2 with TRBJ2-4; the match to TRBD2 covers 11 bases. Trimming took 5 bases from V and 9 from J; bases not matched to a gene: 9. The CDR3 contains 15 residues. The V gene's germline CDR1 is SGHAT and CDR2 FQNNGV. The CDR3 nucleotides are TGTGCCAGCAGCCTACTAGCGGGAGATAACGGCATTCAGTACTTC. The encoded protein is CASSLLAGDNGIQYF.

This rearrangement joins TRBV19 to TRBJ2-1; D may match TRBD1 or TRBD2 (5 bases each). The CDR3 extends over 12 amino acids. Germline V gene sequence: CDR1 LNHDA, CDR2 SQIVND (reference sequence). V was cut by 8 bases and J by 5 bases, with 10 bases left in between. Here the CDR3 reads CASSEGNNEQFF. DNA for the CDR3: TGTGCCAGTTCCGAGGGGAACAATGAGCAGTTCTTC.

This clone occurred once. The chain links TRBV10-1 to TRBJ1-1, with TRBD1 identical over 7 bases. The germline CDR1 and CDR2 sequences are WNHNN and SYGVQD (reference sequence). The V and J ends lost 4 bases and 2 bases, in that order; junction bases with no gene match: 10. The CDR3 contains 16 residues. CDR3 in amino acids: CASSVVPGTANTEAFF. CDR3 DNA sequence: TGCGCCAGCAGTGTCGTTCCCGGGACAGCTAACACTGAAGCTTTCTTT.

The J gene is TRBJ1-5, the V gene TRBV6-6; 7 positions match TRBD1. Unmatched junction bases numbered 3, after V lost 2 bases and J lost 2 bases. Germline V gene sequence: CDR1 MNHNY, CDR2 SVGAGI (reference sequence). The CDR3 contains 15 residues. The CDR3 is CASSYRGLGNQPQHF. For the CDR3, the DNA is TGTGCCAGCAGTTACAGGGGGCTTGGCAATCAGCCCCAGCATTTT.

The V gene is TRBV7-3, the J gene TRBJ2-1, with 8 bases matching TRBD1. With 9 bases clipped from V and 0 bases from J, the junction kept 4 bases outside the gene matches. Germline V gene data show CDR1 as SGHTA and CDR2 as FQGTGA. There are 14 residues in the CDR3. The CDR3 loop is CARTTGASYNEQFF. The CDR3 bases are TGTGCCAGGACGACAGGGGCCTCCTACAATGAGCAGTTCTTC.